The 4 T cell receptor beta chains below were found in one sample sequenced in a study of shared clonotypes between healthy human individuals. Produced via immunoSEQ multiplex PCR; TCRdb's table is partial and in-frame only. The sample gives approximately 1.4 million clones, approximately 98% of which show up once; roughly 0.45% is in the top ten. The sequenced sample consisted of naive CD4+ T cells sorted from blood. Noted subset: CD45RA+ positively selected. These TCRs come from a man aged 30 to 39 in good health.

V is TRBV5-1 and J is TRBJ2-3; 7 nucleotides line up with TRBD2. V gave up 0 bases and J gave up 4 bases; unmatched junction bases: 8. Per germline, CDR1 SGHRS and CDR2 YFSETQ. The CDR3 sequence is 16 residues long. The CDR3 region is CASSLEGGVGPDTQYF. In DNA, the CDR3 is TGCGCCAGCAGCTTGGAGGGAGGGGTGGGCCCAGATACGCAGTATTTT. Full variable domain (missing parts from reference TRBV5-1 and TRBJ2-3): KAGVTQTPRYLIKTRGQQVTLSCSPISGHRSVSWYQQTPGQGLQFLFEYFSETQRNKGNFPGRFSGRQFSNSRSEMNVSTLELGDSALYLCASSLEGGVGPDTQYFGPGTRLTVL.

CDR3 DNA: TGCGCCAGCAGCTTAGACTACCGCGGGGACGAGCAGTACTTC. As protein: CASSLDYRGDEQYF. The chain joins TRBV5-1 to TRBJ2-7; possible D gene TRBD2, 6 bases. The germline V and J ends were trimmed by 2 bases and 5 bases, with 14 bases remaining between them. Germline-derived CDR1 and CDR2 are SGHRS and YFSETQ. The CDR3 is 14 amino acids.

The chain uses TRBV5-1 and TRBJ2-5; TRBD1 or TRBD2 may be the D gene (6 bases each). Trimming took 3 bases from V and 3 from J, leaving 12 bases between them. Germline loops: CDR1 SGHRS, CDR2 YFSETQ. This CDR3 comprises 14 residues. The CDR3 DNA follows: TGCGCCAGCAGCTGGGGGCGGAGGGAAGAGACCCAGTACTTC. Amino acids: CASSWGRREETQYF.

This clone came up once. CDR3 DNA: TGTGCCAGCAGACCAGATATCCGCACAGATACGCAGTATTTT. This codes for CASRPDIRTDTQYF. The chain couples TRBV28 to TRBJ2-3; D gene uncertain. The CDR3 loop spans 14 amino acids. Germline lookup yields CDR1 MDHEN and CDR2 SYDVKM. V gave up 6 bases and J gave up 1 base, with 11 bases separating them.